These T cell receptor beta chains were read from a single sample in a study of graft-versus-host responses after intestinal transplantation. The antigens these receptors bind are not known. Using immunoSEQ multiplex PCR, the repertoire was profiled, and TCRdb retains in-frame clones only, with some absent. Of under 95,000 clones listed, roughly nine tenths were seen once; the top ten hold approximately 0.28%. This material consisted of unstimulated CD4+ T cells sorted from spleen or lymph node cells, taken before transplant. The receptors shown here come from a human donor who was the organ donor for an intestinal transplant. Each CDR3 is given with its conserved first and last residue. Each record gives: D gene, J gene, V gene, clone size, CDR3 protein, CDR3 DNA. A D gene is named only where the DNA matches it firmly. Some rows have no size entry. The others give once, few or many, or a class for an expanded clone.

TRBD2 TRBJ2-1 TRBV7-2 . CASSTPIAGGAYNEQFF TGTGCCAGCAGCACCCCCATTGCCGGGGGGGCCTACAATGAGCAGTTCTTC
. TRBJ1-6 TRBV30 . CAWGSRAYNSPLHF TGTGCCTGGGGCTCCAGGGCCTATAATTCACCCCTCCACTTT
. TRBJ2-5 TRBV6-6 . CASSSDWRGRTQYF TGTGCCAGCAGTTCGGATTGGAGGGGACGGACCCAGTACTTC
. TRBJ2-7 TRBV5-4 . CASSFEAKEQYF TGTGCCAGCAGCTTCGAGGCGAAGGAGCAGTACTTC
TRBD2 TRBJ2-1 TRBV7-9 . CASSNRGGGPYNEQFF TGTGCCAGCTCAAACCGTGGGGGAGGGCCCTACAATGAGCAGTTCTTC
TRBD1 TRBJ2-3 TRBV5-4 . CASTPLMTGGNPDTQYF TGTGCCAGCACCCCTCTGATGACAGGGGGCAACCCAGATACGCAGTATTTT
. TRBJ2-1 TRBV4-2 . CASSQDSYSTTIRSYNEQFF TGTGCCAGCAGCCAAGATTCCTACAGTACGACTATCCGCTCCTACAATGAGCAGTTCTTC
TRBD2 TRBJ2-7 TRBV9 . CASSVSREGEQYF TGTGCCAGCAGCGTATCCAGGGAGGGCGAGCAGTACTTC
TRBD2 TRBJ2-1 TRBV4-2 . CASSLAGAHYNEQFF TGTGCCAGCAGCCTAGCGGGGGCTCACTACAATGAGCAGTTCTTC
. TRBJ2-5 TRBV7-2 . CASSLVYGLETQYF TGTGCCAGCAGCCTTGTCTACGGGTTAGAGACCCAGTACTTC
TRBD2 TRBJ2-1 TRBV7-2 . CASSLVGRRKNEQFF TGTGCCAGCAGCTTAGTCGGGAGGAGAAAAAATGAGCAGTTCTTC
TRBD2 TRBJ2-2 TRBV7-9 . CASSFLAGVTNTGELFF TGTGCCAGCAGCTTTCTAGCGGGGGTAACGAACACCGGGGAGCTGTTTTTT
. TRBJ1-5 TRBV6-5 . CASSYGRGNQPQHF TGTGCCAGCAGTTACGGGCGGGGGAATCAGCCCCAGCATTTT
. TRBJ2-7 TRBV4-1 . CASSQGSAGSEQYF TGCGCCAGCAGCCAAGGATCAGCGGGCTCCGAGCAGTACTTC
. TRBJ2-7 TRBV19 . CASSDGSLAYEQYF TGTGCCAGTAGTGACGGCAGCCTAGCCTACGAGCAGTACTTC
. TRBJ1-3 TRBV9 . CASSGTTSGNTIYF TGTGCCAGCAGCGGAACTACCTCTGGAAACACCATATATTTT
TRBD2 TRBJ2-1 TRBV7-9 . CASSLGRGGGSSYNEQFF TGTGCCAGCAGCTTAGGGCGCGGGGGAGGGAGCTCCTACAATGAGCAGTTCTTC
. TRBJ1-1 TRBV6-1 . CASSGRNTNTEAFF TGTGCCAGCAGTGGGCGGAACACCAACACTGAAGCTTTCTTT
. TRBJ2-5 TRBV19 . CASSIAGLETQYF TGTGCCAGTAGTATAGCAGGGTTGGAGACCCAGTACTTC
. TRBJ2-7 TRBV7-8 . CASSPGSGIVTYEQYF TGTGCCAGCAGCCCAGGATCCGGGATTGTGACCTACGAGCAGTACTTC
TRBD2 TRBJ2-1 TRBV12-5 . CASGWSGRAPNEQFF TGTGCTAGTGGTTGGAGCGGGAGGGCCCCCAATGAGCAGTTCTTC
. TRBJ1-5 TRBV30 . CAWEGGEHQPQHF TGTGCCTGGGAGGGGGGGGAGCATCAGCCCCAGCATTTT
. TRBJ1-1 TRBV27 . CASSLRTLNTEAFF TGTGCCAGCAGTTTACGGACACTGAACACTGAAGCTTTCTTT
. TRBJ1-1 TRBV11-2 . CASSLASGRMNTEAFF TGTGCCAGCAGCTTAGCTAGCGGCAGGATGAACACTGAAGCTTTCTTT
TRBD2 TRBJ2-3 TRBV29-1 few CSAGGAWGRTDTQYF TGCAGCGCGGGGGGGGCCTGGGGGCGCACAGATACGCAGTATTTT
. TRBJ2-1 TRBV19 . CASSIWSGSSYNEQFF TGTGCCAGTAGTATATGGAGCGGTAGCTCCTACAATGAGCAGTTCTTC
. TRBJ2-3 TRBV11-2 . CASSSPGKDTQYF TGTGCCAGCAGCTCCCCGGGAAAAGATACGCAGTATTTT
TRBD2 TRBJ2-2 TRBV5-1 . CASSAGLAGSTGELFF TGCGCCAGCAGCGCGGGACTAGCGGGGAGCACCGGGGAGCTGTTTTTT